These T cell receptor beta chains were read from a single sample in a study of blood T cell repertoires in COVID-19. The method was immunoSEQ multiplex PCR; TCRdb's version includes in-frame clones alone and lacks a portion of them. The table shows about 89,000 clones, with about 78% occurring only once. The sequencing input was peripheral blood. The source of these receptors is a woman aged 80 or over with acute or convalescent COVID-19. Each CDR3 is given with its conserved first and last residue. A D gene is named only where the DNA matches it firmly. Size values are once, few and many counts, or a class for expanded clones, and some rows have none.

D,V,size,J,DNA,CDR3
.,TRBV5-1,once,TRBJ1-6,TGCGCCAGCAGCTTGGGGGTCCCTCGGGGAAATTCACCCCTCCACTTT,CASSLGVPRGNSPLHF
.,TRBV7-9,few,TRBJ2-3,TGTGCCAGCAGCCCTAGCCGAGCATCAGATACGCAGTATTTT,CASSPSRASDTQYF
.,TRBV7-9,.,TRBJ1-2,TGTGCCAGCAGCTTTCGGGACACCTTTAACTATGGCTACACCTTC,CASSFRDTFNYGYTF
.,TRBV28,.,TRBJ1-5,TGTGCCAGCAGTGGGGGCTCGGGTAGCAATCAGCCCCAGCATTTT,CASSGGSGSNQPQHF
.,TRBV2,.,TRBJ2-2,TGTGCCACCAGCCAGGGTATCTTCGCCGGGACCGGGGAGCTGTTTTTT,CATSQGIFAGTGELFF
TRBD1,TRBV2,.,TRBJ2-7,TGTGCCAGCCGGGACAGGGTCAGGGTCGAGCAGTACTTC,CASRDRVRVEQYF
.,TRBV4-3,.,TRBJ2-7,TGCGCCAGCAGCCAAGTAGGAGCCTACGAGCAGTACTTC,CASSQVGAYEQYF
.,TRBV30,.,TRBJ2-7,TGTGCCTGGAGTATAAGTAGCGAGCAGTACTTC,CAWSISSEQYF
.,TRBV7-2,.,TRBJ1-6,TGTGCCAGCAGCCTTCAGGGATATAATTCACCCCTCCACTTT,CASSLQGYNSPLHF
.,TRBV7-2,.,TRBJ2-2,TGTGCCAGCAGTCGGGACTTGAACACCGGGGAGCTGTTTTTT,CASSRDLNTGELFF
TRBD1,TRBV5-1,.,TRBJ1-1,TGCGCCAGCAGCTTGGGGACAGGAGGTACTGAAGCTTTCTTT,CASSLGTGGTEAFF
.,TRBV3-1/TRBV3-2,few,TRBJ2-7,TGTGCCAGCAGCCAAGCCTACAGATCCTACGAGCAGTACTTC,CASSQAYRSYEQYF
.,TRBV12-3/TRBV12-4,.,TRBJ1-1,TGTGCCAGCATTATGGTGGGGAGAGCTTTCTTT,CASIMVGRAFF
.,TRBV5-4,once,TRBJ1-6,TGTGCCAGCAGCTCCACTCAGGATCGGTCACCCCTCCACTTT,CASSSTQDRSPLHF
.,TRBV7-2,few,TRBJ1-1,TGTGCCAGCAGCCGGCCAGGAGGCGGGGCTGAAGCTTTCTTT,CASSRPGGGAEAFF
TRBD2,TRBV7-8,few,TRBJ2-7,TGTGCCAGCAGCCACCTAGGGAGGGAAAGCTCCTACGAGCAGTACTTC,CASSHLGRESSYEQYF
.,TRBV3-1/TRBV3-2,.,TRBJ2-1,TGTGCCAGCAGCCAAGATCTTCGGCAGGGTAGAGGTGAGCAGTTCTTC,CASSQDLRQGRGEQFF
.,TRBV5-5,few,TRBJ2-5,TGTGCCAGCAGCCCGCGCGGCGGGACGGTGCAAGAGACCCAGTACTTC,CASSPRGGTVQETQYF
TRBD1,TRBV10-3,.,TRBJ2-3,TGTGCCATCAGTGGAGACAGGGGTGATACGCAGTATTTT,CAISGDRGDTQYF
TRBD1,TRBV7-8,.,TRBJ2-3,TGTGCCAGCAGCCCGCGGACAGGGGGTCACACAGATACGCAGTATTTT,CASSPRTGGHTDTQYF
.,TRBV14,.,TRBJ1-2,TGTGCCAGCAGCCCAGGGCAGAACTATGGCTACACCTTC,CASSPGQNYGYTF
TRBD1,TRBV7-2,few,TRBJ2-1,TGTGCCAGCAGGTCCGACAGGGCCTACAATGAGCAGTTCTTC,CASRSDRAYNEQFF
.,TRBV29-1,.,TRBJ2-1,TGCAGCGTTGAAGGGAGGAACTCCTACAATGAGCAGTTCTTC,CSVEGRNSYNEQFF
TRBD1,TRBV6-6,.,TRBJ1-2,TGTGCCAGCAGTGGCGCAGGGGGCGATGGCTACACCTTC,CASSGAGGDGYTF
.,TRBV27,.,TRBJ1-1,TGTGCCAGCAGTCGCATCGACAGCCTAATGAACACTGAAGCTTTCTTT,CASSRIDSLMNTEAFF
TRBD2,TRBV10-3,.,TRBJ2-1,TGTGCCATCAGTGAGGGAGGCGGGGGGTACAATGAGCAGTTCTTC,CAISEGGGGYNEQFF
.,TRBV6-5,.,TRBJ1-2,TGTGCCAGCAGTTACAATCCCCTCGATGGCTACACCTTC,CASSYNPLDGYTF
.,TRBV20-1,.,TRBJ1-1,TGCAGTGCTAGTAGGCAGGCGAACACTGAAGCTTTCTTT,CSASRQANTEAFF
TRBD1,TRBV5-1,.,TRBJ2-6,TGCGCCAGCAGCTTAACAGGGGGTAGCTCTGGGGCCAACGTCCTGACTTTC,CASSLTGGSSGANVLTF
TRBD1,TRBV18,.,TRBJ1-3,TGTGCCAGCTCACCCTCGCGGACAGGGTCTGGAAACACCATATATTTT,CASSPSRTGSGNTIYF
TRBD1,TRBV19,few,TRBJ1-2,TGTGCCAGTACCTGGACAGGTCCCCACTATGGCTACACCTTC,CASTWTGPHYGYTF
.,TRBV28,.,TRBJ1-2,TGTGCCAGCAGTGAACGGGGGGCGCGGGGCTACACCTTC,CASSERGARGYTF
.,TRBV3-1/TRBV3-2,.,TRBJ2-7,TGTGCCAGCAGCCCCCATCCGGACGGGAGGCAGTACTTC,CASSPHPDGRQYF